The sequence of this T cell receptor (beta chain) was determined in a study of blood T cell repertoires in COVID-19. Study as a whole: COVID-19 samples from acute and convalescent phases originated in the United States, Italy and Spain. Sources were T cells, B-cell-depleted T cells, or PBMCs; the material itself was cDNA or gDNA.

In the source study's methods: Reference gene primers were amplified, and this amplification served to estimate nucleated cell counts. TCRdb's copy holds only in-frame clones and misses some; the assay was immunoSEQ multiplex PCR. For V, J and clone size, that table is used; D and trimming come from the DNA. The sample shows 260,000 or so clones, 80% to 90% of them seen only once. V was pared by 6 bases and J by 4 bases, with 8 bases of the junction left unmatched. The CDR3 totals 15 residues. CDR1 and CDR2 (germline): KGHSH, LQKENI. The source material was peripheral blood. The receptor comes from a woman between 65 and 79 years old with acute or convalescent COVID-19. V usage is TRBV18 and J usage is TRBJ1-3; 8 bases are a match to TRBD1. The CDR3 DNA is TGTGCCAGCTCGCCCCTAGACAGGGGAGGAAACACCATATATTTT. This encodes CASSPLDRGGNTIYF.